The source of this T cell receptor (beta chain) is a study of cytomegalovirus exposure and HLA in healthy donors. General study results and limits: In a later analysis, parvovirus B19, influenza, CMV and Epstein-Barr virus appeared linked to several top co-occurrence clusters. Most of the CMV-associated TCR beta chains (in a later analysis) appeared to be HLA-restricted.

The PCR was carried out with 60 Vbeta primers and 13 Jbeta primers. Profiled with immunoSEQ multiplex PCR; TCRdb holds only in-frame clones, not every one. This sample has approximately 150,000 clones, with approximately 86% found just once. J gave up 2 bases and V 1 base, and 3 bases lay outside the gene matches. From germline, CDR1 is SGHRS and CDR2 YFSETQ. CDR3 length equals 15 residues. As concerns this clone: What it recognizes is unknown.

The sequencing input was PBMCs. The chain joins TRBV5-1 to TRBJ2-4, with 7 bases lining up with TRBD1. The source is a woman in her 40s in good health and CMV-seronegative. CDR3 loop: CASSLQGDPKNIQYF. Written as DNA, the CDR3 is TGCGCCAGCAGCTTGCAGGGGGATCCCAAAAACATTCAGTACTTC.